A selection of T cell receptor beta chains follows, all from one sample in a study of long-term antiretroviral therapy in people with HIV. The method was immunoSEQ multiplex PCR; TCRdb's version includes in-frame clones alone and lacks a portion of them. In the table there are some 25,000 clones, about 80% of which are singletons. Source: unsorted PBMCs, taken 0.7 years before starting antiretroviral therapy. The receptors come from a man aged 25-45 years with HIV. Each CDR3 is given without its conserved first and last residue. A D gene is named only where the DNA matches it firmly.

D gene	V gene	CDR3 protein
-	TRBV7-8	ASSLGADPAYEQY
-	TRBV5-1	ASSLRTTYEQY
-	TRBV15	ATSRDHGTFYGYT
-	TRBV10-3	AIREGTIEAF
TRBD1	TRBV19	ASGTGAPQY
TRBD1	TRBV10-3	AIREGQAAEAF
-	TRBV7-9	ASSLEGGVQPQH
TRBD2	TRBV9	ASSVEASGGLGTQY
-	TRBV10-3	AISRDFQETQY
TRBD1	TRBV2	ASREGTGVGYNSPLH
-	TRBV6-1	ASSEDWISVY
TRBD1	TRBV25-1	ASRGQLYGYT
TRBD2	TRBV7-6	ASSLGTSGPLAGELF
-	TRBV27	ASSWVYNSPLH
TRBD1	TRBV7-2	ASRSGGDTQY
-	TRBV9	ASGPGQGTEAF
-	TRBV5-1	ASSWDVSSYNEQF
-	TRBV6-1	ASSESRGGNQPQH
-	TRBV7-9	ASQNRGSTRELF
TRBD1	TRBV6-6	ASSTDRVGYEQY
-	TRBV19	ASSIVTASNQPQH
TRBD1	TRBV28	ASSYRGATGELF
-	TRBV27	ASTPSVGFASYNEQF
-	TRBV7-8	ASSPQQESSGNTIY
-	TRBV29-1	SGKWSIGNEQY
TRBD1	TRBV28	ASSLLLDREVNQPQH
TRBD1	TRBV11-2	ASSLGTGGYGYT
-	TRBV13	ASSLERRRDAGLTGELF
-	TRBV30	AWRTYGDSNNSPLH
TRBD2	TRBV7-3	ASSPDAGGTDTQY
-	TRBV2	ASSEGREQY
TRBD2	TRBV28	ASRGTSGRKAGVGVQETQY
-	TRBV28	ASSTTRSGAEKLF
-	TRBV6-5	ASSTGGWGNTIY
-	TRBV19	ASSTLIGDYRTDTQY
TRBD1	TRBV5-1	ASSLTNRGEVYGYT
TRBD1	TRBV2	ASRPGQGHNSPLH
TRBD1	TRBV9	ASSLGTGLQEQY
TRBD2	TRBV4-2	ASSLAGVWDTQY
-	TRBV7-6	ASSLGRRFSGNTIY
-	TRBV4-3	ASSLQVGAESTNYGYT
TRBD2	TRBV19	ASSIFPAGVGSYEQY
-	TRBV5-6	ASSFRTVMNTEAF
TRBD1	TRBV5-4	ASSKDRAPTYEQY
-	TRBV5-1	ASSDTNYGYT
-	TRBV13	ASSLGSQGGDEQY
TRBD1	TRBV28	ASSLWTGTYEQY
-	TRBV11-3	ASSPGQGPGNTIY
TRBD1	TRBV9	ASSVRETGTGELF
-	TRBV10-3	AISVRDTTDTQY
TRBD2	TRBV19	ASSIRPAKAAGGGYEQY
-	TRBV6-5	ASRVWRAGNEQF